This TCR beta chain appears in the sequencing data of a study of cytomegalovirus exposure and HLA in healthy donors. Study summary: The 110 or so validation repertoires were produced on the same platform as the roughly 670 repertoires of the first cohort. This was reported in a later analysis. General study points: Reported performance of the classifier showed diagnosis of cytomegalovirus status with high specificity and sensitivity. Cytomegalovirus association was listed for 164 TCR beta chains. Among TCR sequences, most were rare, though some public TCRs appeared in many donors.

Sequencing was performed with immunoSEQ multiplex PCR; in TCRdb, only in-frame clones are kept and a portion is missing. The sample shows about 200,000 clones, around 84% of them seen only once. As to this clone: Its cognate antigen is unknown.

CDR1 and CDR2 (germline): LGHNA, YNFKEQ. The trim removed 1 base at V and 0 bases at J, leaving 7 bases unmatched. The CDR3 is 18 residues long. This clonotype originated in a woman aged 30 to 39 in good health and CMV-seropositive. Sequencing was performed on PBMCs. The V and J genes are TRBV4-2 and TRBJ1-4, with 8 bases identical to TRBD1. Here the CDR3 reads CASSQGRTGITTNEKLFF. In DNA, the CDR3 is TGTGCCAGCAGCCAAGGGCGGACAGGGATTACAACTAATGAAAAACTGTTTTTT.